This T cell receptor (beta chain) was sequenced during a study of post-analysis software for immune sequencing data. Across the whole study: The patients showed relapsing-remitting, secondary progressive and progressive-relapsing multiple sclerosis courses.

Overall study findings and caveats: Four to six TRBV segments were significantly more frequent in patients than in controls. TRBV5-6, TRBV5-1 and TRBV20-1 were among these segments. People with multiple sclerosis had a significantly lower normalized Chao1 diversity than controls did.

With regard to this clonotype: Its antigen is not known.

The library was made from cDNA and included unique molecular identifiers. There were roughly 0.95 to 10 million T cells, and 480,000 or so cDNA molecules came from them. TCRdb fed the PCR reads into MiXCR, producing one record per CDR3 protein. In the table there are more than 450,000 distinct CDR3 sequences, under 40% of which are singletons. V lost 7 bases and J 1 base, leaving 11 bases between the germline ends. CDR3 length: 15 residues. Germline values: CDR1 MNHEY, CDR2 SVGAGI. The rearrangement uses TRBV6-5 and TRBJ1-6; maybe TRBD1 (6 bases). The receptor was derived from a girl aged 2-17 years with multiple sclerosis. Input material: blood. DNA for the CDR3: TGTGCCAGCACCCTCCAGGGGTCCTATAATTCACCCCTCCACTTT. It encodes CASTLQGSYNSPLHF.